Listed below are T cell receptor beta chains from one sample, sequenced in a study of regulatory T cells in long-lasting Graves disease. TCRdb recomputed calls from the multiplex PCR reads with MiXCR, one row per CDR3 protein. The profile shows about 420,000 distinct CDR3 sequences, about a sixth of them singletons. This sample was shared with a second study, whose subject was T cells in Graves' hyperthyroidism and ophthalmopathy.

The sample in question was peripheral blood mononuclear cells (PBMCs), obtained at new diagnosis, from a patient treated with antithyroid drugs. The receptor set was obtained from a woman younger than 35 with Graves disease. CDR3s leave out the opening cysteine and the closing phenylalanine or tryptophan. Fields, in order: D gene, V gene, CDR3 protein. The D gene is left open where the match is weak.

D gene: TRBD1
V gene: TRBV7-2
CDR3 protein: ASSLPTGGTDTQY

D gene: -
V gene: TRBV20-1
CDR3 protein: SASPRRGQSSPLH

D gene: -
V gene: TRBV3-1
CDR3 protein: ASSQEQGSEAF

D gene: TRBD2
V gene: TRBV6-2/TRBV6-3
CDR3 protein: ASSYSSGRAGELF

D gene: -
V gene: TRBV2
CDR3 protein: ASSDEERASGAF

D gene: TRBD1
V gene: TRBV28
CDR3 protein: ASSPGGTGIYEQY

D gene: -
V gene: TRBV7-2
CDR3 protein: ASSLVRVAADTQY

D gene: TRBD1
V gene: TRBV29-1
CDR3 protein: SATRDSNYEQY

D gene: TRBD1
V gene: TRBV30
CDR3 protein: AWSLGWDSLAKNIQY

D gene: -
V gene: TRBV28
CDR3 protein: ASSLLGFNYEQY

D gene: -
V gene: TRBV11-2
CDR3 protein: ASSLGLGRFYEQY

D gene: -
V gene: TRBV29-1
CDR3 protein: SVRQGLTGGYT

D gene: -
V gene: TRBV30
CDR3 protein: AWRQGGDSPLH

D gene: TRBD1
V gene: TRBV7-2
CDR3 protein: ASIKMGTGVGETQY

D gene: -
V gene: TRBV9
CDR3 protein: ASSVAPNYEQY

D gene: TRBD2
V gene: TRBV2
CDR3 protein: ASSEIVAGVYYNEQF

D gene: -
V gene: TRBV6-1
CDR3 protein: ASNPRGLDTEAF

D gene: TRBD1
V gene: TRBV19
CDR3 protein: ASSIAGQGTRETQY

D gene: -
V gene: TRBV6-1
CDR3 protein: ASAENQPQH

D gene: -
V gene: TRBV6-5
CDR3 protein: ASSYSQGTFYEQY

D gene: TRBD1
V gene: TRBV5-1
CDR3 protein: ASGLGQEETQY

D gene: -
V gene: TRBV28
CDR3 protein: ASSDAGNTGELF

D gene: -
V gene: TRBV12-3/TRBV12-4
CDR3 protein: ASSSSGTANTGELF

D gene: -
V gene: TRBV15
CDR3 protein: ATSRKSGELF

D gene: -
V gene: TRBV7-3
CDR3 protein: ASSSNAKNTGELF

D gene: TRBD2
V gene: TRBV28
CDR3 protein: ASSFLLAVTYEQY

D gene: -
V gene: TRBV27
CDR3 protein: ASNTLAAGTSYNEQF

D gene: -
V gene: TRBV18
CDR3 protein: ASSPPLRALN

D gene: -
V gene: TRBV6-5
CDR3 protein: ASSYETGFGEELF

D gene: -
V gene: TRBV10-2
CDR3 protein: ASSESGSAQPQH

D gene: -
V gene: TRBV25-1
CDR3 protein: ASSEFRVRSPLH

D gene: -
V gene: TRBV20-1
CDR3 protein: SARDLVGSSYNEQF

D gene: TRBD1
V gene: TRBV28
CDR3 protein: ASSLLGTGYNYGYT

D gene: -
V gene: TRBV5-4
CDR3 protein: ASSWAVSYNEQF

D gene: TRBD1
V gene: TRBV5-1
CDR3 protein: ASSRGTGGYNEQF

D gene: TRBD2
V gene: TRBV14
CDR3 protein: ASSKFTAGGPDEQF

D gene: TRBD2
V gene: TRBV2
CDR3 protein: ASSAIAGGSYNEQF

D gene: TRBD2
V gene: TRBV20-1
CDR3 protein: SARAGGSTDTQY

D gene: -
V gene: TRBV7-3
CDR3 protein: ASSPGTQATDTQY

D gene: -
V gene: TRBV20-1
CDR3 protein: SARSFPEDNEQF

D gene: TRBD1
V gene: TRBV7-2
CDR3 protein: ASSSQGAMNTEAF

D gene: -
V gene: TRBV12-3/TRBV12-4
CDR3 protein: ASSSTLKQTANYGYT

D gene: -
V gene: TRBV6-5
CDR3 protein: ASSYGGGATEAF

D gene: -
V gene: TRBV6-1
CDR3 protein: ASTWTVNTGELF

D gene: -
V gene: TRBV6-2/TRBV6-3
CDR3 protein: ASTGLAEAF

D gene: -
V gene: TRBV7-9
CDR3 protein: ASSGGFFEKLF

D gene: TRBD1
V gene: TRBV29-1
CDR3 protein: SVELTGDEQY

D gene: -
V gene: TRBV7-9
CDR3 protein: ASSLGLGRDSPLH